Below are 30 T cell receptor beta chains sequenced from a single sample in a study of shared clonotypes between healthy human individuals. Only in-frame clones appear in the TCRdb table, and some are missing; sequencing was by immunoSEQ multiplex PCR. Altogether 1 million to 1.3 million clones are present, approximately 80% being singletons, with the ten largest covering 0.61%. Material: memory CD4+ T cells from PBMCs. Sample subset: CD45RA-negative fraction. The receptors here all came from a man younger than 30 in good health. Some clones in this sample may be carry-over from other donors' samples.

The V call is TRBV19, the J call TRBJ1-2; no firm D call. Germline V gives CDR1 LNHDA, CDR2 SQIVND (reference sequence). The CDR3 loop spans 11 amino acids. With 10 bases removed from V and 10 bases from J, the gap between germline ends came to 16 bases. The CDR3 sequence is CATEDGEVYTF. The DNA for the CDR3 is TGTGCCACCGAAGACGGGGAGGTCTACACCTTC.

Remarks on this clone: The sample has other DNA sequences that encode this CDR3 too. The genes are TRBV29-1 and TRBJ1-1; the D is unclear. The CDR3 is 13 residues long. Germline CDR1 SQVTM, CDR2 ANQGSEA. Trimming left V 2 bases short and J 0 bases short, with 7 bases between. This CDR3 is CSVEKQLNTEAFF. As DNA, the CDR3 is TGCAGCGTTGAAAAACAGCTGAACACTGAAGCTTTCTTT.

As concerns this clone: Just one base apart from a much larger clone, this may be a read error. The same CDR3 arises from other DNA sequences in this sample as well. V is TRBV4-2 and J is TRBJ1-1; perhaps TRBD1 as D (6 bases). The germline CDR1 and CDR2 sequences are LGHNA and YNFKEQ. This CDR3 has 14 amino acids. CDR3 loop: CASSRGAMNTEAFF. The CDR3 nucleotides read TGTGCCAGCAGCAGGGGGGCGATGAACACTGAGGCTTTCTTT.

The V and J genes are TRBV2 and TRBJ1-5, with a possible D match to TRBD1 (5 bases). V shed 6 bases and J shed 0 bases, with 9 bases lying between them. Germline V CDR1 and CDR2: SNHLY, FYNNEI. CDR3 length: 14 residues. The DNA for the CDR3 is TGTGCCAGCAGAAAAGACAGTAGCAATCAGCCCCAGCATTTT. Its translation is CASRKDSSNQPQHF.

As regards this clone: In the same sample, other DNA sequences code for this CDR3. CDR3 region: CASSQQGYEQYF. DNA of the CDR3: TGTGCCAGCTCACAACAGGGGTACGAGCAGTACTTC. The V gene is TRBV18, the J gene TRBJ2-7; 7 nucleotides match TRBD1. CDR1 is KGHSH, CDR2 LQKENI, per germline. This CDR3 spans 12 amino acids. Germline trimming cut 4 bases from V and 4 bases from J; bases unmatched to any gene: 1.

The rearrangement links TRBV6-1 to TRBJ2-5; D not certain. In germline, CDR1 is MNHNS, CDR2 SASEGT. The V end was cut by 7 bases, the J end by 10 bases, with 13 bases between. The CDR3 extends over 11 amino acids. The CDR3 loop is CASKDGEVQYF. The CDR3 coding sequence is TGTGCCAGCAAGGACGGTGAGGTCCAGTACTTC.

J is TRBJ2-3 and V is TRBV7-9, with D hard to call. The V gene's germline CDR1 is SEHNR and CDR2 FQNEAQ (reference sequence). This CDR3 has 15 residues. The V end lost 8 bases, the J end lost 2 bases, and 17 bases lay between the germline ends. CDR3 region: CASRLHVRDTDTQYF. In DNA, the CDR3 is TGTGCCAGCCGACTCCATGTACGTGACACAGATACGCAGTATTTT.

To note about this clone: Other DNA sequences in the same sample also yield this CDR3. This sequence joins TRBV2 and TRBJ1-1; no clear D gene. Trimming removed 4 bases at V and 5 bases at J, with 11 bases between. This CDR3 comprises 13 residues. Germline V gene sequence: CDR1 SNHLY, CDR2 FYNNEI. CDR3 region: CASSVGGRTEAFF. Written as DNA, the CDR3 is TGTGCCAGCAGTGTTGGAGGGAGGACTGAAGCTTTCTTT.

CDR3 in DNA: TGTGCCAGCAGCCCCTCGGGATTGGGCACCGGGGAGCTGTTTTTT. Protein product: CASSPSGLGTGELFF. The chain recombines TRBV7-2 with TRBJ2-2, with TRBD2 as a possible D gene (5 bases). The germline V and J ends were trimmed by 5 bases and 4 bases, with 14 bases remaining between them. The CDR3 totals 15 residues. The germline CDR1 and CDR2 sequences are SGHTA and FQGNSA.

With respect to this clone: This may be a read error: a much more frequent sequence differs by one nucleotide. The chain carries TRBV7-2 and TRBJ1-4; TRBD1 matches at 8 bases. The CDR3 extends over 14 amino acids. Trimming took 5 bases from V and 4 from J; bases not matched to a gene: 3. CDR1 and CDR2 (germline): SGHTA, FQGNSA. CDR3 bases: TGTGCCAGCAGCGCGGACAGGGTTAATGAAAAACTGTTTTTT. This codes for CASSADRVNEKLFF.

The chain links TRBV7-3 to TRBJ1-1; 7 bases are shared with TRBD1. Trimming at V came to 0 bases and at J to 1 base, leaving 2 bases not matched to a gene. There are 15 residues in the CDR3. CDR1 is SGHTA, CDR2 FQGTGA, per germline. This chain's CDR3 is CASSLTGGGNTEAFF. As DNA, the CDR3 is TGTGCCAGCAGCTTAACAGGGGGCGGGAACACTGAAGCTTTCTTT.

This clone has just one count. The chain joins TRBV4-2 to TRBJ2-1; D ambiguous. The V gene's germline CDR1 is LGHNA and CDR2 YNFKEQ. The CDR3 extends over 15 amino acids. Trimming stripped 1 base from V and 0 bases from J, with 7 bases between. CDR3 bases: TGTGCCAGCAGCCAAGGTGCTGACTCCTACAATGAGCAGTTCTTC. Translated: CASSQGADSYNEQFF.

This chain links TRBV5-1 with TRBJ2-6; TRBD1 is a possible D gene (7 bases). The length of the CDR3 is 18 residues. Germline CDR1 SGHRS, CDR2 YFSETQ. V shed 2 bases and J shed 0 bases, with 15 bases lying between them. CDR3 residues: CASSLRPQGGSGANVLTF. CDR3 sequence (DNA): TGCGCCAGCAGCTTAAGGCCCCAGGGGGGCTCTGGGGCCAACGTCCTGACTTTC. Full variable domain (missing parts from reference TRBV5-1 and TRBJ2-6): KAGVTQTPRYLIKTRGQQVTLSCSPISGHRSVSWYQQTPGQGLQFLFEYFSETQRNKGNFPGRFSGRQFSNSRSEMNVSTLELGDSALYLCASSLRPQGGSGANVLTFGAGSRLTVL.

The chain links TRBV6-1 to TRBJ2-7; tentative D call: TRBD1 (5 bases). In germline, CDR1 is MNHNS, CDR2 SASEGT. Trimming shortened V by 3 bases and J by 2 bases, and 11 bases separated the two germline ends. The CDR3 is 14 residues long. The CDR3 is CASSDRAGTYEQYF. As DNA, the CDR3 is TGTGCCAGCAGTGATAGGGCAGGGACCTACGAGCAGTACTTC.

With regard to this clone: A read error may be the cause here, since a much bigger clone is one base away. The sample has other DNA sequences that encode this CDR3 too. The V and J genes are TRBV28 and TRBJ1-2; no definite D call. Germline assignment: CDR1 MDHEN and CDR2 SYDVKM. The CDR3 totals 11 residues. Trimming took off 6 bases at V and 1 base at J, with 3 bases between the two ends. The CDR3: CASRGNYGYTF. The CDR3 DNA is TGTGCCAGCAGAGGTAACTATGGCTACACCTTC.

The CDR3 here is CASSYSGQTYEQYF. The CDR3 region has the DNA TGTGCCAGCAGTTACTCGGGACAGACCTACGAGCAGTACTTC. The chain employs TRBV6-6 and TRBJ2-7; 7 bases fit TRBD1. V shed 0 bases and J 2 bases; nucleotides not matched to a gene: 1. CDR1 and CDR2 (germline): MNHNY, SVGAGI (reference sequence). This CDR3 has 14 amino acids.

In DNA form, the CDR3 reads TGTGCCAGCAGTTATTTAATGCGGGTAAACACTGAAGCTTTCTTT. This codes for CASSYLMRVNTEAFF. The chain recombines TRBV6-5 with TRBJ1-1; D is undetermined. CDR1 is MNHEY and CDR2 is SVGAGI in the germline V gene. V was clipped by 3 bases and J by 2 bases, with 13 bases between them. This CDR3 contains 15 residues.

This clone has a handful of counts. This chain uses TRBV5-6 with TRBJ1-1, with 9 bases fitting TRBD1. The CDR3 consists of 16 residues. Germline values: CDR1 SGHDT, CDR2 YYEEEE. The V gene end was trimmed by 1 base and the J gene end by 0 bases; junction bases not matched to a gene: 4. The CDR3 protein is CASSLFTGGMNTEAFF. CDR3 nucleotides: TGTGCCAGCAGCTTGTTTACAGGGGGCATGAACACTGAAGCTTTCTTT.

This sequence joins TRBV9 and TRBJ2-3, with D hard to call. CDR1 is SGDLS and CDR2 is YYNGEE in the germline V gene. Trimming pared 6 bases from V and 1 base from J, leaving 9 bases between. The CDR3 spans 13 residues. The CDR3 loop is CASTSPRTDTQYF. CDR3 DNA sequence: TGTGCCAGCACCTCGCCCCGCACAGATACGCAGTATTTT.

The chain recombines TRBV7-2 with TRBJ2-1, with D uncertain. The CDR3 has 12 amino acids. Germline CDR1 SGHTA, CDR2 FQGNSA. V was trimmed by 4 bases and J by 7 bases, leaving 8 bases between them. CDR3 coding DNA: TGTGCCAGCAGCTCCGACGTGAATGAGCAGTTCTTC. Residues: CASSSDVNEQFF.

The genes are TRBV7-3 and TRBJ1-1; unclear D gene. The CDR3 has 13 residues. Between the trimmed V and J ends, which lost 5 bases and 0 bases, there was a span of 7 bases. Germline CDR1 and CDR2: SGHTA and FQGTGA. The CDR3 spells CASSTYMNTEAFF. The CDR3 DNA is TGTGCCAGCAGCACCTACATGAACACTGAAGCTTTCTTT.

Note on this clone: Other DNA sequences in this specimen translate into the identical CDR3. As DNA, the CDR3 is TGTGCCAGCAGCTTAGGTACGGGCGGCTATGGCTACACCTTC. It yields the protein CASSLGTGGYGYTF. The rearrangement uses TRBV11-2 and TRBJ1-2; D is ambiguous. V lost 1 base, J lost 4 bases, and 10 bases lay in between. The CDR3 has 14 residues. From germline, CDR1 is SGHAT and CDR2 FQNNGV.

The sample holds a few counts of this clone. CDR3 sequence (DNA): TGTGCCAGCAGTTCCGTTTTGGGGGCCTTGGAGCGGAGACCCACCTACGAGCAGTACTTC. It translates to CASSSVLGALERRPTYEQYF. V usage is TRBV28 and J usage is TRBJ2-7; possibly TRBD1 for D (6 bases). Germline values: CDR1 MDHEN, CDR2 SYDVKM. The CDR3 runs 20 residues. Trimming left V 4 bases short and J 2 bases short, with 30 bases between.

The chain combines TRBV18 with TRBJ1-1; TRBD1 might be the D (6 bases). The CDR3 is made up of 17 amino acids. Looked up from germline, CDR1 is KGHSH and CDR2 is LQKENI. Trimming removed 0 bases at V and 5 bases at J, with 19 bases between. CDR3 sequence (DNA): TGTGCCAGCTCACCACCTGACAGGAGGGTAGTTGGGACTGAAGCTTTCTTT. This codes for CASSPPDRRVVGTEAFF.

V gene TRBV5-1 combines with J gene TRBJ2-2; D remains unclear. Trimming stripped 0 bases from V and 0 bases from J, with 12 bases between. This CDR3 is 17 amino acids long. Per germline, CDR1 SGHRS and CDR2 YFSETQ. The CDR3 DNA sequence: TGCGCCAGCAGCTTGGGGTGGGGTTCGGCGAACACCGGGGAGCTGTTTTTT. It codes for CASSLGWGSANTGELFF.

The chain employs TRBV7-9 and TRBJ1-4, with D hard to call. Trimming removed 2 bases from V and 0 bases from J, with 16 bases in between. This CDR3 comprises 18 residues. The germline CDR1 and CDR2 sequences are SEHNR and FQNEAQ (reference sequence). In nucleotides, the CDR3 is TGTGCCAGCAGCTTAAAGAGGCAGTCTGCTGCAACTAATGAAAAACTGTTTTTT. Encoded protein: CASSLKRQSAATNEKLFF.

V is TRBV25-1 and J is TRBJ2-2, with a tentative D call TRBD2 (6 bases). The CDR3 sequence is 18 residues long. V lost 2 bases and J lost 5, with 21 bases in between. Germline CDR1 reads MGHDK; CDR2 reads SYGVNS. The CDR3 loop reads CASSELDGRGGRTGELFF. The CDR3 nucleotides read TGTGCCAGCAGTGAACTAGACGGGAGAGGTGGAAGAACCGGGGAGCTGTTTTTT. Supplemented by reference TRBV25-1 and TRBJ2-2, the full variable domain reads EADIYQTPRYLVIGTGKKITLECSQTMGHDKMYWYQQDPGMELHLIHYSYGVNSTEKGDLSSESTVSRIRTEHFPLTLESARPSHTSQYLCASSELDGRGGRTGELFFGEGSRLTVL.

This clone was seen more than once but under ten times. The genes are TRBV28 and TRBJ2-1, with 8 nucleotides matching TRBD1. Germline loops: CDR1 MDHEN, CDR2 SYDVKM. The CDR3 spans 17 residues. Trimming cost V 3 bases and J 5 bases; bases outside gene matches: 12. CDR3 nucleotide sequence: TGTGCCAGCAGTTTGTCACCGAGCAGGGGGCGGAACAATGAGCAGTTCTTC. Protein product: CASSLSPSRGRNNEQFF.

This clone has only one observation. The chain is built from TRBV5-3 and TRBJ2-7; tentatively, D is TRBD1 or TRBD2 (5 bases each). Being an ORF, TRBV5-3 has a function that is uncertain. Trimming left V 8 bases short and J 6 bases short, with 21 bases between. The CDR3 extends over 14 amino acids. CDR3 nucleotides: TGTGCCAGCAGCATCGCCGGGACCACGACCGAGCAGTACTTC. Translating gives CASSIAGTTTEQYF.

The chain combines TRBV7-2 with TRBJ2-7; 7 nucleotides match TRBD2. Trimming at V came to 1 base and at J to 0 bases, leaving 6 bases not matched to a gene. Looked up from germline, CDR1 is SGHTA and CDR2 is FQGNSA. CDR3 size: 16 residues. The CDR3 loop is CASSLGTGGSSYEQYF. In nucleotides, the CDR3 is TGTGCCAGCAGCTTAGGCACGGGAGGCTCCTCCTACGAGCAGTACTTC.